These 7 T cell receptor beta chains came from one sample sequenced in a study of vaccination and CD4 T cells after COVID-19. Sequencing of the DNA from cultured CD4+ T cells was carried out with the Oncomine TCR Beta short-read assay. In TCRdb, the PCR reads were re-called with MiXCR into one record per CDR3 protein. The profile shows approximately 14,000 distinct CDR3 sequences, just under 35% of them singletons. The treatment denotes: approximately nine-day PBMC culture with coronavirus spike peptide pools or control peptides (ViraFEST assay). No cognate antigen is known for these TCRs. Sequencing was done on a sample of cultured CD4+ T cells from blood. The receptors were sampled from a human donor with COVID-19.

This clonotype was recorded a few times. The chain recombines TRBV6-5 with TRBJ2-2; tentatively, D is TRBD2 (6 bases). This CDR3 has 15 residues. The germline V gene encodes CDR1 MNHEY and CDR2 SVGAGI. The V end was cut by 4 bases, the J end by 3 bases, with 12 bases between. In nucleotides, the CDR3 is TGTGCCAGCAGTTTCGTCGGGGGAGACACCGGGGAGCTGTTTTTT. Translating it yields CASSFVGGDTGELFF.

The chain has TRBV24-1 and TRBJ1-2; 9 bases match TRBD1. The V gene's germline CDR1 is KGHDR and CDR2 SFDVKD. The J segment lost 8 bases and the V segment lost 3 bases, leaving 6 bases of the junction unmatched. The CDR3 is 14 amino acids. This CDR3 is CATSDPGQGHGYTF. The CDR3 DNA follows: TGTGCCACCAGTGATCCGGGACAGGGCCACGGCTACACCTTC.

The rearrangement uses TRBV27 and TRBJ1-2; tentatively, D is TRBD1 (5 bases). Germline V gene lookup returns CDR1 MNHEY and CDR2 SMNVEV (reference sequence). Trimming pared 7 bases from V and 5 bases from J, leaving 14 bases between. The CDR3 totals 13 residues. In DNA form, the CDR3 reads TGTGCCAGCAAATTGGGGGTCCAATATGGCTACACCTTC. It yields the protein CASKLGVQYGYTF.

J is TRBJ2-5 and V is TRBV7-9; 10 bases are a match to TRBD2. The CDR3 length is 13 residues. Per germline, CDR1 SEHNR and CDR2 FQNEAQ (reference sequence). Losses at the gene ends were 5 bases for V and 5 bases for J; bases not matched to a gene: 2. CDR3 sequence (DNA): TGTGCCAGCAGCCTGGGACTAGCGGAGACCCAGTACTTC. Residues: CASSLGLAETQYF.

Only one count was recorded for this clonotype. One end of the junction fails to match germline, which may point to a read error. The rearrangement joins TRBV6-2 or TRBV6-3 to TRBJ2-7; D tentatively fits TRBD1 or TRBD2 (5 bases each). This CDR3 region has 18 residues. Germline CDR1 is MNHEY and CDR2 is SVGEGT. The CDR3 here is CASSYSILGPPNSYERYF. DNA for the CDR3: TGTGCCAGCAGTTACTCGATATTGGGACCGCCAAACTCCTACGAGCGGTACTTC.

This clonotype has more than one count but fewer than ten. The rearrangement links TRBV6-1 to TRBJ1-5; D is unclear. CDR3 length: 12 residues. Looked up from germline, CDR1 is MNHNS and CDR2 is SASEGT. The ends were cut back, 7 bases at V and 6 bases at J, with 10 bases in the middle. CDR3 protein: CASTERVQPQHF. DNA of the CDR3: TGTGCCAGCACGGAAAGAGTTCAGCCCCAGCATTTT.

The genes are TRBV29-1 and TRBJ1-2; D uncertain. The germline V and J ends were trimmed by 6 bases and 8 bases, with 13 bases remaining between them. The CDR3 loop spans 11 amino acids. From germline, CDR1 is SQVTM and CDR2 ANQGSEA. CDR3 residues: CSVTAVGGYTF. CDR3 in DNA: TGCAGCGTAACAGCTGTGGGCGGCTACACCTTC.